This is a list of T cell receptor beta chains from one sample in a study of cytomegalovirus exposure and HLA in healthy donors. The repertoire was sequenced with immunoSEQ multiplex PCR; TCRdb's copy has only in-frame clones and lacks some. In the table there are 95,000 to 150,000 clones, 81% of which are singletons. The source material was PBMCs. The source is a man aged 18 to 30 in good health and CMV-seropositive. Each CDR3 is given with its conserved first and last residue. The order of the fields is CDR3 length, J gene, D gene, clone size, V gene, CDR3 DNA, CDR3 protein. The D gene is left open where the match is weak. Not every row has a clone size; where given, it reads once, few, many or a size class.

cdr3_length: 13
j_call: TRBJ2-7
d_call: .
clone_size: .
v_call: TRBV14
cdr3_nt: TGTGCCAGCAGCCAAACGGGAGCGTACGAGCAGTACTTC
cdr3_aa: CASSQTGAYEQYF

cdr3_length: 15
j_call: TRBJ2-1
d_call: TRBD2
clone_size: .
v_call: TRBV9
cdr3_nt: TGTGCCAGCAGCGCATTAGCGGGAGGGGCCAATGAGCAGTTCTTC
cdr3_aa: CASSALAGGANEQFF

cdr3_length: 13
j_call: TRBJ2-1
d_call: TRBD2
clone_size: .
v_call: TRBV2
cdr3_nt: TGTGCCAGCTGTTCTAGCGGGAGCAATGAGCAGTTCTTC
cdr3_aa: CASCSSGSNEQFF

cdr3_length: 17
j_call: TRBJ1-1
d_call: .
clone_size: .
v_call: TRBV19
cdr3_nt: TGTGCCAGTAGTATAGTGAAGATTACAGCTATGAACACTGAAGCTTTCTTT
cdr3_aa: CASSIVKITAMNTEAFF

cdr3_length: 12
j_call: TRBJ2-5
d_call: TRBD2
clone_size: .
v_call: TRBV30
cdr3_nt: TGTGCCTGGAGTGCCGGGGGGGAGACCCAGTACTTC
cdr3_aa: CAWSAGGETQYF

cdr3_length: 13
j_call: TRBJ1-6
d_call: TRBD1
clone_size: .
v_call: TRBV6-5
cdr3_nt: TGTGCCAGCTCCGGGACAGGGGGGTCACCCCTCCACTTT
cdr3_aa: CASSGTGGSPLHF

cdr3_length: 14
j_call: TRBJ1-5
d_call: TRBD1
clone_size: .
v_call: TRBV6-5
cdr3_nt: TGTGCCAGCAGCCCGGGACAGTACAATCAGCCCCAGCATTTT
cdr3_aa: CASSPGQYNQPQHF

cdr3_length: 18
j_call: TRBJ2-2
d_call: TRBD2
clone_size: few
v_call: TRBV13
cdr3_nt: TGTGCCAGCAGCCCCCACGAGACTAGCGGAGGGAACACCGGGGAGCTGTTTTTT
cdr3_aa: CASSPHETSGGNTGELFF

cdr3_length: 12
j_call: TRBJ1-1
d_call: TRBD1
clone_size: .
v_call: TRBV18
cdr3_nt: TGTGCCAGCGGGACAGGGAACACTGAAGCTTTCTTT
cdr3_aa: CASGTGNTEAFF

cdr3_length: 14
j_call: TRBJ2-5
d_call: .
clone_size: .
v_call: TRBV5-1
cdr3_nt: TGCGCCAGCAGCTTTACGGGACAACAAGAGACCCAGTACTTC
cdr3_aa: CASSFTGQQETQYF

cdr3_length: 14
j_call: TRBJ1-1
d_call: .
clone_size: .
v_call: TRBV6-6
cdr3_nt: TGTGCCAGCAGACCACAGGAGAGGTCGACTGAAGCTTTCTTT
cdr3_aa: CASRPQERSTEAFF

cdr3_length: 19
j_call: TRBJ2-5
d_call: TRBD2
clone_size: .
v_call: TRBV7-2
cdr3_nt: TGTGCCAGCAGCTTAGAAGCCCCCGGACTAGCGGGAGGTCTTGAGACCCAGTACTTC
cdr3_aa: CASSLEAPGLAGGLETQYF

cdr3_length: 18
j_call: TRBJ2-1
d_call: TRBD2
clone_size: few
v_call: TRBV11-2
cdr3_nt: TGTGCCAGCAGCCCGGTTTTTGGGCGGGGGAGCTCCTACAATGAGCAGTTCTTC
cdr3_aa: CASSPVFGRGSSYNEQFF

cdr3_length: 16
j_call: TRBJ2-7
d_call: TRBD2
clone_size: .
v_call: TRBV7-9
cdr3_nt: TGTTCCAGCAGCCCGACTAGCGGAGCTAGCGGGGACGAGCAGTACTTC
cdr3_aa: CSSSPTSGASGDEQYF

cdr3_length: 14
j_call: TRBJ1-1
d_call: TRBD1
clone_size: many
v_call: TRBV5-4
cdr3_nt: TGTGCCAGCAGCACGGGACAGGTGAACACTGAAGCTTTCTTT
cdr3_aa: CASSTGQVNTEAFF

cdr3_length: 15
j_call: TRBJ2-7
d_call: TRBD1
clone_size: .
v_call: TRBV6-6
cdr3_nt: TGTGCCAGCAGTTATACCGGGACAGGGGCCCACGAGCAGTACTTC
cdr3_aa: CASSYTGTGAHEQYF

cdr3_length: 14
j_call: TRBJ1-1
d_call: .
clone_size: .
v_call: TRBV4-2
cdr3_nt: TGTGCCAGCAAAGCAGGGGCACGAAACACTGAAGCTTTCTTT
cdr3_aa: CASKAGARNTEAFF

cdr3_length: 13
j_call: TRBJ2-5
d_call: .
clone_size: .
v_call: TRBV9
cdr3_nt: TGTGCCAGCAGCGTGGGCTTCCAAGAGACCCAGTACTTC
cdr3_aa: CASSVGFQETQYF

cdr3_length: 15
j_call: TRBJ1-3
d_call: TRBD1
clone_size: .
v_call: TRBV9
cdr3_nt: TGTGCCAGCAGCCCCGGACAGGGTGACGGAAACACCATATATTTT
cdr3_aa: CASSPGQGDGNTIYF

cdr3_length: 14
j_call: TRBJ2-7
d_call: .
clone_size: .
v_call: TRBV14
cdr3_nt: TGTGCCAGCAGCCAAGATCGCGTGGCGGGAGAGCAGTACTTC
cdr3_aa: CASSQDRVAGEQYF

cdr3_length: 12
j_call: TRBJ1-2
d_call: .
clone_size: .
v_call: TRBV7-9
cdr3_nt: TGTGCCGCGGCAGGGGCCAAGTATGGCTACACCTTC
cdr3_aa: CAAAGAKYGYTF

cdr3_length: 14
j_call: TRBJ2-7
d_call: TRBD1
clone_size: .
v_call: TRBV19
cdr3_nt: TGTGCCAGTAGTGCCGGGACAGGGGTCTACGAGCAGTACTTC
cdr3_aa: CASSAGTGVYEQYF